Listed below are T cell receptor beta chains from one sample, sequenced in a study of immune evolution from preneoplasia to lung adenocarcinoma. Using immunoSEQ multiplex PCR, the repertoire was profiled, and TCRdb retains in-frame clones only, with some absent. The sample has approximately 8,000 clones, roughly 78% seen once. The sequencing sample was made of FFPE adjacent normal lung tissue. All receptors derive from a person aged 70 to 79 with lung adenocarcinoma. Each CDR3 is given with its conserved first and last residue. Fields, in order: clone size, D gene, V gene, J gene, CDR3 DNA, CDR3 protein. A D gene is named only where the DNA matches it firmly. Rows may omit the clone size; those that give it use once, few, many or a size class.

few	.	TRBV7-3	TRBJ1-1	TGTGCCAGCAGCTCCCTGGGGTCGAACACTGAAGCTTTCTTT	CASSSLGSNTEAFF
.	.	TRBV2	TRBJ1-6	TGTGCCAGCCAGGGGAGCTCCTATAATTCACCCCTCCACTTT	CASQGSSYNSPLHF
few	.	TRBV7-6	TRBJ1-5	TGTGCCAGCAGCGAACGTAATCAGCCCCAGCATTTT	CASSERNQPQHF
.	.	TRBV25-1	TRBJ2-1	TGTGCCAGCAGTACCTCAGCGGCGCAGTTCTTC	CASSTSAAQFF
.	.	TRBV6-5	TRBJ1-3	TGTGCCAGTCGGACTCCTTCTGGAAACACCATATATTTT	CASRTPSGNTIYF
.	.	TRBV9	TRBJ2-7	TGTGCCAGCAGCGCTCAGGGGTCCTCCTACGAGCAGTACTTC	CASSAQGSSYEQYF
.	.	TRBV30	TRBJ2-3	TGTGCCTGGAGATCTGCAGATACGCAGTATTTT	CAWRSADTQYF
.	TRBD1	TRBV28	TRBJ1-2	TGTGCCAGCATCAGGGACAGTTATAACTATGGCTACACCTTC	CASIRDSYNYGYTF
.	.	TRBV29-1	TRBJ2-6	TGCAGCGTTGCCAGCTCTGGGGCCAACGTCCTGACTTTC	CSVASSGANVLTF
.	TRBD1	TRBV5-4	TRBJ1-2	TGTGCCAGCAACATTGACAGGGGGTATGGCTACACCTTC	CASNIDRGYGYTF
.	.	TRBV19	TRBJ2-2	TGTGCCATAGGGCGAAACACCGGGGAGCTGTTTTTT	CAIGRNTGELFF
.	.	TRBV11-2	TRBJ2-7	TGTGCCAGCAGCTTAGACGGGAGCTCCTACGAGCAGTACTTC	CASSLDGSSYEQYF
once	TRBD1	TRBV7-9	TRBJ2-4	TGTGCCAGCAGGCTTGGACAGGGGGCGAACATTCAGTACTTC	CASRLGQGANIQYF
once	TRBD1	TRBV19	TRBJ2-7	TGTGCCAGTAGTCTCAGGACAGGCTCCTACGAGCAGTACTTC	CASSLRTGSYEQYF
.	.	TRBV7-9	TRBJ1-1	TGTGCCAGCAGCCACGAGGGGGAAGCTTTCTTT	CASSHEGEAFF
.	TRBD2	TRBV11-2	TRBJ2-7	TGTGCCAGCTCCCTGGGACTAGCGGTTTACGAGCAGTACTTC	CASSLGLAVYEQYF
medium-sized	.	TRBV7-2	TRBJ2-1	TGTGCCAGCAGCTTATTTGGGGGTAGCGGAGCCTTATACAATGAGCAGTTCTTC	CASSLFGGSGALYNEQFF
.	TRBD1	TRBV7-9	TRBJ2-2	TGTGCCAGCAGCCAATTTAATGGGGGACAGGGGGCACGAACCGGGGAGCTGTTTTTT	CASSQFNGGQGARTGELFF
.	.	TRBV29-1	TRBJ2-1	TGCAGCGTTAGGAGGGCTCTCGGTGAGCAGTTCTTC	CSVRRALGEQFF
.	.	TRBV7-9	TRBJ2-2	TGTGCCAGCAGCTTAGCTCTGACAGACGACACCGGGGAGCTGTTTTTT	CASSLALTDDTGELFF
.	.	TRBV5-5	TRBJ2-5	TGTGCCAGCAGCTTGGAAAGTTTTGCGGACCAAGAGACCCAGTACTTC	CASSLESFADQETQYF